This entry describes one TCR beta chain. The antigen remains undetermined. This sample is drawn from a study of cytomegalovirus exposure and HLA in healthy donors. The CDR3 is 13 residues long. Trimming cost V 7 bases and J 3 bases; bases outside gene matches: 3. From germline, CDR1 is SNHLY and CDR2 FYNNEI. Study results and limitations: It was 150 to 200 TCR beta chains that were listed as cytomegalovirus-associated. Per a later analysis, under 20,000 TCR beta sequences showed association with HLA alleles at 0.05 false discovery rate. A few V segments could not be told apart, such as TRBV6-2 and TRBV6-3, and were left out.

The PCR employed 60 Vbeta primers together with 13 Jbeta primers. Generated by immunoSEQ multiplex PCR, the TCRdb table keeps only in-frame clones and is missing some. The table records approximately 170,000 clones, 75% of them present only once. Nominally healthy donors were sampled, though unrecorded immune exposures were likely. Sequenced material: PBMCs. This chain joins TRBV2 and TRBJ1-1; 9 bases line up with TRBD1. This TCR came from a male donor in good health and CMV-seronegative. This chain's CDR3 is CASTRTGDTEAFF. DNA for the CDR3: TGTGCCAGCACTAGGACAGGGGACACTGAAGCTTTCTTT.